This T cell receptor beta chain was captured by sequencing in a study of Tregs in tolerant kidney transplant recipients. Related graft donors supplied nonmyeloablative bone marrow transplants, and mixed chimerism was transient. CD4+CD25+CD127- Tregs, CD4+CD25- non-Tregs, CD4 and CD8 cells were sorted. Points from the study as a whole: The small number of patients limits these findings pending further validation. Expanding Tregs on activated donor B cells appeared to best identify donor-specific TCRbeta clones.

A remark on this clone: Its antigen remains unidentified.

Some clones are missing from TCRdb's copy, which holds only in-frame ones; the method was immunoSEQ multiplex PCR. The data hold tens of thousands of clones, with approximately 93% observed a single time. CDR3 length: 13 amino acids. V lost 1 base and J lost 10; bases outside the gene matches: 0. The germline CDR1 and CDR2 sequences are SSHAT and FNYEAQ (reference sequence). The chain is built from TRBV7-7 and TRBJ2-1; 11 bases line up with TRBD1. Here the sequenced sample was CD4+ T cells from blood (PBMCs), taken 12 months after the transplant. The TCR sequence derives from a human patient who received a combined kidney and bone marrow transplant. Some T cells may possibly be graft donor cells. CDR3 DNA: TGTGCCAGCAGCTTAGGGACAGGGGGCGAGCAGTTCTTC. Encoded protein: CASSLGTGGEQFF.